Below are 4 T cell receptor beta chains sequenced from a single sample in a study of cytomegalovirus exposure and HLA in healthy donors (TCRdb year 2017). Library prep was done by the immunoSEQ multiplex PCR assay. For the multiplex PCR, a mixture combining 60 forward primers for TCR Vbeta segments and 13 reverse primers for TCR Jbeta segments was used. TCRdb obtained this table from immuneACCESS and retained in-frame rearrangements with V and J assigned. These tables miss some clones; where compared with another copy, unresolved V genes account for less than half of the shortfall, and the remainder is unexplained. This sample has 100,000 to 150,000 clones in its table, and about two thirds of those were observed once. Under 5.5% of the sample rests with the top ten. The material sequenced was PBMCs. These receptors were collected from a man in his forties or fifties in good health and CMV-seropositive.

V usage is TRBV5-1 and J usage is TRBJ2-3, with unresolved D. The germline V and J ends were trimmed by 0 bases and 4 bases, with 9 bases remaining between them. The V gene's germline CDR1 is SGHRS and CDR2 YFSETQ. The CDR3 spans 14 residues. CDR3 protein: CASSLGYQSDTQYF. CDR3 sequence (DNA): TGCGCCAGCAGCTTGGGTTATCAGTCAGATACGCAGTATTTT.

The rearrangement joins TRBV19 to TRBJ1-1, with D perhaps TRBD1 (5 bases). The V gene's germline CDR1 is LNHDA and CDR2 SQIVND (reference sequence). This CDR3 region has 14 residues. V shed 4 bases and J shed 1 base, with 10 bases lying between them. CDR3 bases: TGTGCCAGTAGTAGGACTACAGGGAACACTGAAGCTTTCTTT. Translated, it gives CASSRTTGNTEAFF.

The chain employs TRBV29-1 and TRBJ1-1; D unclear. The CDR3 runs 11 residues. V lost 5 bases and J 0 bases, leaving 4 bases between the germline ends. Germline V gene lookup returns CDR1 SQVTM and CDR2 ANQGSEA. CDR3: CSVSVNTEAFF. The CDR3 bases are TGCAGCGTTTCAGTGAACACTGAAGCTTTCTTT. Supplemented by reference TRBV29-1 and TRBJ1-1, the full variable domain reads SAVISQKPSRDICQRGTSLTIQCQVDSQVTMMFWYRQQPGQSLTLIATANQGSEATYESGFVIDKFPISRPNLTFSTLTVSNMSPEDSSIYLCSVSVNTEAFFGQGTRLTVV.

V is TRBV14 and J is TRBJ1-1; D gene uncertain. CDR1 is SGHDN and CDR2 is FVKESK in the germline V gene. V gave up 0 bases and J gave up 4 bases, with 6 bases separating them. The CDR3 runs 13 residues. CDR3 coding DNA: TGTGCCAGCAGCCAAGATCTGAGCACTGAAGCTTTCTTT. This encodes CASSQDLSTEAFF.